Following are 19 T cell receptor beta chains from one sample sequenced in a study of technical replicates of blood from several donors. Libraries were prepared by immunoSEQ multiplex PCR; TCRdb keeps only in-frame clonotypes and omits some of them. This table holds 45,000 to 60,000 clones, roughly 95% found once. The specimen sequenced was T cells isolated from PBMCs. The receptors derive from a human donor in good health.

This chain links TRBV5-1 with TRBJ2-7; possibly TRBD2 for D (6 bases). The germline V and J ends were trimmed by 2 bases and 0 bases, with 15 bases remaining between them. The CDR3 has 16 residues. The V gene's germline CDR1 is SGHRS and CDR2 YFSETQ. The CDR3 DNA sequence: TGCGCCAGCAGCTTAGGGAGCGGGTGGAGCTCCTACGAGCAGTACTTC. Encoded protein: CASSLGSGWSSYEQYF.

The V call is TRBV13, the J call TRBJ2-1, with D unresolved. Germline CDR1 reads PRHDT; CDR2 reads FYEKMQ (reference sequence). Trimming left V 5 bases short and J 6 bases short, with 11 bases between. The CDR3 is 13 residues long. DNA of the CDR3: TGTGCCAGCAGCGCCACCCTAGTCAATGAGCAGTTCTTC. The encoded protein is CASSATLVNEQFF.

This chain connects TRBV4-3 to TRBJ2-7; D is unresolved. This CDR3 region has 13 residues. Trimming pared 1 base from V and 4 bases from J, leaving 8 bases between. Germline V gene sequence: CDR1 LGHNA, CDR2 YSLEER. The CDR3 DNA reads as TGCGCCAGCAGCCAAGTGAACTCATACGAGCAGTACTTC. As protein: CASSQVNSYEQYF.

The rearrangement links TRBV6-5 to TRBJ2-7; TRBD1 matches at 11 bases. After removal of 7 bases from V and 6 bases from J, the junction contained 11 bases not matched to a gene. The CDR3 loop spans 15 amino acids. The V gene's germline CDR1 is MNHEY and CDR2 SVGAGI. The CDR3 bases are TGTGCCAGCACTCGGGGTCCCGGGACAGGGGGCGAGCAGTACTTC. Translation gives CASTRGPGTGGEQYF.

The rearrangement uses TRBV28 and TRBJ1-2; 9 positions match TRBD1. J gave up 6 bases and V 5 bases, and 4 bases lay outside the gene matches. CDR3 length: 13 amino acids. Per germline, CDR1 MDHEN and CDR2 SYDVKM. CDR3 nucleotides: TGTGCCAGCAGTGCCTGGACAGGGGATGGCTACACCTTC. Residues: CASSAWTGDGYTF.

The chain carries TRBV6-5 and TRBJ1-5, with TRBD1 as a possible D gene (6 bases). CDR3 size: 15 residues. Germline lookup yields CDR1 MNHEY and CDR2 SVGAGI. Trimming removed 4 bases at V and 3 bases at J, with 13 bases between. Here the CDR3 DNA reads TGTGCCAGCAGTTTCGCCCGGGACACCAATCAGCCCCAGCATTTT. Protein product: CASSFARDTNQPQHF.

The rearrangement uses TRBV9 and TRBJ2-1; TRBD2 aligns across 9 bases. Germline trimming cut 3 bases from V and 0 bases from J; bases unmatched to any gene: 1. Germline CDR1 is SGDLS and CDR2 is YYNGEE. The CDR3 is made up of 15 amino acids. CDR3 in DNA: TGTGCCAGCAGCGGTAGCGGGAGCTCCTACAATGAGCAGTTCTTC. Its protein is CASSGSGSSYNEQFF.

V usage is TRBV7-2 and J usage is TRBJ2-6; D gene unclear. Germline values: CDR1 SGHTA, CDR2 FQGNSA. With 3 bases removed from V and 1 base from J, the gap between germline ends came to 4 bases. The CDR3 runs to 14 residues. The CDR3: CASSFGSGANVLTF. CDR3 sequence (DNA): TGTGCCAGCAGCTTCGGGTCTGGGGCCAACGTCCTGACTTTC.

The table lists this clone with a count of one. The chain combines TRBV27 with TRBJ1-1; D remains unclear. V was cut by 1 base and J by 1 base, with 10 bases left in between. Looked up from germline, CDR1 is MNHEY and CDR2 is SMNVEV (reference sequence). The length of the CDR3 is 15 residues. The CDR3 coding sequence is TGTGCCAGCAGTTTATTTTTAGCGAAGAACACTGAAGCTTTCTTT. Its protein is CASSLFLAKNTEAFF.

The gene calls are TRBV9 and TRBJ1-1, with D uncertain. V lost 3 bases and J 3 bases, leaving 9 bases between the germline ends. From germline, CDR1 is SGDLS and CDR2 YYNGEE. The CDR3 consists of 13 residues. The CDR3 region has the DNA TGTGCCAGCAGCGCAGGACTGTACACTGAAGCTTTCTTT. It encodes CASSAGLYTEAFF.

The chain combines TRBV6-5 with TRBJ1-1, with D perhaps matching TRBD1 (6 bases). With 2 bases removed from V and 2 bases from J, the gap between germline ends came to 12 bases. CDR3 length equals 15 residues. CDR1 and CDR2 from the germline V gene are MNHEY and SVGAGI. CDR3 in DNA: TGTGCCAGCAGTTACAAGAGGGGGTTTAACACTGAAGCTTTCTTT. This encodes CASSYKRGFNTEAFF.

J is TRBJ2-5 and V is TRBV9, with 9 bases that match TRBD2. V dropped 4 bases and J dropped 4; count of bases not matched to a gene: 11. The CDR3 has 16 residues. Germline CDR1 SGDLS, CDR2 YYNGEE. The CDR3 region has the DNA TGTGCCAGCAGCAGACGGTTTAGCGGGAGCGGAGAGACCCAGTACTTC. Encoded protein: CASSRRFSGSGETQYF.

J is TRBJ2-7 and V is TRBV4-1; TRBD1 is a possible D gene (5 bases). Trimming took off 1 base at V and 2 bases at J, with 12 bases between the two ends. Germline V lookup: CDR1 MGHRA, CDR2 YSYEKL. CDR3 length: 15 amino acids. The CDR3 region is CASSQVSGWAYEQYF. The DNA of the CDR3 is TGCGCCAGCAGCCAAGTTTCAGGGTGGGCCTACGAGCAGTACTTC.

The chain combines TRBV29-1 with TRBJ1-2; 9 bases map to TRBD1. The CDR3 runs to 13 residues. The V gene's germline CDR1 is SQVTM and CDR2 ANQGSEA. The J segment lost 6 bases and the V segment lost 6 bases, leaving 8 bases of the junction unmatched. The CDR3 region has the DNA TGCAGCGTCTTACTGGACAGGGGTAATGGCTACACCTTC. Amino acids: CSVLLDRGNGYTF.

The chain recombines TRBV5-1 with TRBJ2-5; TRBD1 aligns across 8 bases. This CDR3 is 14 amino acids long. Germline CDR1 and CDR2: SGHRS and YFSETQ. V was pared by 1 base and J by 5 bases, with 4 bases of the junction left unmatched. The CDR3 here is CASSLWDRKETQYF. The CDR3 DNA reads TGCGCCAGCAGCTTGTGGGACAGGAAGGAGACCCAGTACTTC.

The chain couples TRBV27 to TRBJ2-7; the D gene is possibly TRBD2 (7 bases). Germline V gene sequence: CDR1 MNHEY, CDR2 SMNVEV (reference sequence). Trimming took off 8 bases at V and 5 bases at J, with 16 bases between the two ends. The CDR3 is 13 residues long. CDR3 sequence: CASRGGGAHEQYF. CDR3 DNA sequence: TGTGCCAGCCGGGGTGGGGGGGCCCACGAGCAGTACTTC.

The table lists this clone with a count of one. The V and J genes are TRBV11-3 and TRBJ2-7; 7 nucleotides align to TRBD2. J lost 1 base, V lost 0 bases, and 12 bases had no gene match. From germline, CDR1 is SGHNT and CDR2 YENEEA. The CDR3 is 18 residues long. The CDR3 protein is CASSLERGGSGPSYEQYF. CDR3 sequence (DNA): TGTGCCAGCAGCTTAGAAAGGGGAGGTAGCGGGCCTTCCTACGAGCAGTACTTC.

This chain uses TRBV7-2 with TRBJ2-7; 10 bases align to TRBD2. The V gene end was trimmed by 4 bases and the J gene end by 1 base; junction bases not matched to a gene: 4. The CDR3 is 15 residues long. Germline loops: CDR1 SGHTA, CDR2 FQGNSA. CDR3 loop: CASSWMTSGSYEQYF. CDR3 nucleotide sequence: TGTGCCAGCAGCTGGATGACTAGCGGGTCCTACGAGCAGTACTTC.

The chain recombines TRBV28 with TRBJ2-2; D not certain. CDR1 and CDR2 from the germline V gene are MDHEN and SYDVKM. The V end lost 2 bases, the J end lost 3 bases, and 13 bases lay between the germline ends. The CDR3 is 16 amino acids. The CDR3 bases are TGTGCCAGCAGTTTAGGGTCAGAAGGAGACACCGGGGAGCTGTTTTTT. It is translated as CASSLGSEGDTGELFF.